This T cell receptor beta chain comes out of a study of T cells in Graves' hyperthyroidism and ophthalmopathy. Broader study findings: Appearing also in blood were most of the thyroid clonotypes expanded above 0.001.

In the case of this clonotype: What it recognizes is unknown.

Amplification yielded TCR beta CDR3 regions, with RNA transcripts as the source. Carried out on the TCR CDR3, a first-round RT-PCR used the HTBI primer set. One entry per CDR3 protein, called by TCRdb with MiXCR from the multiplex PCR reads. Among about 560,000 distinct CDR3 sequences, approximately 44% were seen once, and the ten largest hold roughly 8.2%. This receptor was taken from a young woman with Graves' hyperthyroidism. The specimen was peripheral blood or thyroid tissue (not recorded which).

The CDR3 spells CASSIRPAGVNYGYTF. In DNA form, the CDR3 reads TGTGCCAGTAGTATACGTCCGGCAGGGGTGAACTATGGCTACACCTTC. The chain joins TRBV19 to TRBJ1-2, with TRBD1 as a possible D gene (6 bases). The germline gives CDR1 LNHDA, CDR2 SQIVND (reference sequence). CDR3 length equals 16 residues. V dropped 2 bases and J dropped 2 bases, with 15 bases sitting between them.